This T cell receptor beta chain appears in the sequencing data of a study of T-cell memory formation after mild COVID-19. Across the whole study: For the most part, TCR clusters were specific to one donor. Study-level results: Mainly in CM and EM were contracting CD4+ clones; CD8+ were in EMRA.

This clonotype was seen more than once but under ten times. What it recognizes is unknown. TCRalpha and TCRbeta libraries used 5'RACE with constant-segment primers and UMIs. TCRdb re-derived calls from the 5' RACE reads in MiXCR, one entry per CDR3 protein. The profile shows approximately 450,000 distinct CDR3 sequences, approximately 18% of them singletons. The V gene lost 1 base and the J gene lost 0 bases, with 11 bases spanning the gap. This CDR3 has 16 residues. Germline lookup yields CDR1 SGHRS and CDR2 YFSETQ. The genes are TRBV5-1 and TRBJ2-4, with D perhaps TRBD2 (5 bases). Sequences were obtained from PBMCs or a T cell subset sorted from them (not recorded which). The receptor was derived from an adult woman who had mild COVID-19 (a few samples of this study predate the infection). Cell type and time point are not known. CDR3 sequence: CASSLPHGVAKNIQYF. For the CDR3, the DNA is TGCGCCAGCAGCTTGCCCCACGGGGTAGCCAAAAACATTCAGTACTTC.